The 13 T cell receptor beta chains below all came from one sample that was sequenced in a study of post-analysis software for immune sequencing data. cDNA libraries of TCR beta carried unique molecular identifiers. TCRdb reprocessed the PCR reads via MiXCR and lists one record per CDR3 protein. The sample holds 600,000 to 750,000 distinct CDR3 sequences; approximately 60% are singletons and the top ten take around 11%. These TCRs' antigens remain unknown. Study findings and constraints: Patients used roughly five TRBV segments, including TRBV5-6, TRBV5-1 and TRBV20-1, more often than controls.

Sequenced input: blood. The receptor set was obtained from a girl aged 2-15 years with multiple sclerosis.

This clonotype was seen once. CDR3 protein: CASSQDLTSGRNYNEQFF. The DNA of the CDR3 is TGTGCCAGCAGCCAAGATTTGACTAGCGGGAGAAATTACAATGAGCAGTTCTTC. V is TRBV3-1 and J is TRBJ2-1; TRBD2 agrees at 12 bases. This CDR3 is built from 18 residues. Germline CDR1 and CDR2: LGHDT and YNNKEL (reference sequence). Germline trimming cut 0 bases from V and 4 bases from J; bases unmatched to any gene: 7.

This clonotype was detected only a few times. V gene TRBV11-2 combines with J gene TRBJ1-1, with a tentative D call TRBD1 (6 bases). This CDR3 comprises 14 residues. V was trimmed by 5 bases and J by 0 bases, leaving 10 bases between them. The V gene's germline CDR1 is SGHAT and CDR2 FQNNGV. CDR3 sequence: CASSATGMNTEAFF. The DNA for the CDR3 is TGTGCCAGCAGCGCCACAGGGATGAACACTGAAGCTTTCTTT.

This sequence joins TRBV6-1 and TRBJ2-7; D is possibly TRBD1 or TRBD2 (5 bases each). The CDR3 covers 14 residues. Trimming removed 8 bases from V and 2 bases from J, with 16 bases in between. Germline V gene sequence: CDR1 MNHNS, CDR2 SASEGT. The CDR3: CASGKPRGPYEQYF. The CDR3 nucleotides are TGTGCCAGCGGGAAGCCGAGGGGACCCTACGAGCAGTACTTC.

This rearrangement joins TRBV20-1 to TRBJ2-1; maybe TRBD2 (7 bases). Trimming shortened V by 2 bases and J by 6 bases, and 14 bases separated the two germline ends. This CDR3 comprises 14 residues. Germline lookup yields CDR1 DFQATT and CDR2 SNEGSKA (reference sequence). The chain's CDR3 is CSARKGGGCNEQFF. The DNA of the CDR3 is TGCAGTGCTAGAAAAGGGGGGGGCTGCAATGAGCAGTTCTTC.

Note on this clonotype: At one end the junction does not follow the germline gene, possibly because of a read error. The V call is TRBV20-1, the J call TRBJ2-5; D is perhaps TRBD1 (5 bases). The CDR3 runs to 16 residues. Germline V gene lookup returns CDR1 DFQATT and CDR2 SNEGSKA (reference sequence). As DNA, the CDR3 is TGCAGTGCTAGTCTTTGGGGCCCTGGCTACCAAGGGACCCAGTACTTC. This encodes CSASLWGPGYQGTQYF.

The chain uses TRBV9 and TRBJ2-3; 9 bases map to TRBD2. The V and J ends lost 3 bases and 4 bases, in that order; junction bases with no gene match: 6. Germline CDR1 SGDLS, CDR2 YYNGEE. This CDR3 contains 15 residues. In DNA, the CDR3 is TGTGCCAGCAGCGCCTCTAGCGGGACGGCAGATACGCAGTATTTT. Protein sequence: CASSASSGTADTQYF.

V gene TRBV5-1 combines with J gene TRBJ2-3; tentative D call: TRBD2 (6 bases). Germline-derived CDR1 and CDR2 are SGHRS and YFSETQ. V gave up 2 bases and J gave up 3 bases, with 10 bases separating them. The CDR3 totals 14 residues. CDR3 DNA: TGCGCCAGCAGCTTTTCCCGGGAGACAGATACGCAGTATTTT. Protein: CASSFSRETDTQYF.

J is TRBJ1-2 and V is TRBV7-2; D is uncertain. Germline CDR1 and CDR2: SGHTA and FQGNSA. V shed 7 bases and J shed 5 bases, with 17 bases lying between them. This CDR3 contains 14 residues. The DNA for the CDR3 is TGTGCCAGCACCCTTACATCGTCGGAATATGGCTACACCTTC. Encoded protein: CASTLTSSEYGYTF. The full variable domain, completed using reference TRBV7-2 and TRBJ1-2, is GAGVSQSPSNKVTEKGKDVELRCDPISGHTALYWYRQSLGQGLEFLIYFQGNSAPDKSGLPSDRFSAERTGGSVSTLTIQRTQQEDSAVYLCASTLTSSEYGYTFGSGTRLTVV.

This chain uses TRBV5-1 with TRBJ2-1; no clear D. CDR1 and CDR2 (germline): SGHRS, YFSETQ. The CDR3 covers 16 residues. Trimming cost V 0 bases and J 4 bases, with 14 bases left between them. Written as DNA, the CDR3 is TGCGCCAGCAGCTTGGACTGGGCGTATTCTTACAATGAGCAGTTCTTC. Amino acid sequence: CASSLDWAYSYNEQFF.

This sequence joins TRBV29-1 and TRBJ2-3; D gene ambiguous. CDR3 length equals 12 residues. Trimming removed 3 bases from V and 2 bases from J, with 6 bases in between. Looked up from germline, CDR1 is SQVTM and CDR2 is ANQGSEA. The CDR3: CSVEGHTDTQYF. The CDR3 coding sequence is TGCAGCGTTGAGGGTCACACAGATACGCAGTATTTT.

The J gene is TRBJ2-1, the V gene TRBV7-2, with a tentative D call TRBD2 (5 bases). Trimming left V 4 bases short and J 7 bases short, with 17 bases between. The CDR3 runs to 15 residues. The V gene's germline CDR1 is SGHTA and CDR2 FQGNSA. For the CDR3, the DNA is TGTGCCAGCAGCTCCTACGGGATTACAAAAAATGAGCAGTTCTTC. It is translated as CASSSYGITKNEQFF.

The CDR3: CASSYASQVMNTEAFF. The CDR3 DNA sequence: TGTGCCAGCAGTTATGCCTCACAGGTTATGAACACTGAAGCTTTCTTT. The J gene is TRBJ1-1, the V gene TRBV6-2 or TRBV6-3; a weak D match, TRBD1 (5 bases). This CDR3 region has 16 residues. V lost 3 bases and J lost 0, with 14 bases in between. Germline V gene sequence: CDR1 MNHEY, CDR2 SVGEGT.

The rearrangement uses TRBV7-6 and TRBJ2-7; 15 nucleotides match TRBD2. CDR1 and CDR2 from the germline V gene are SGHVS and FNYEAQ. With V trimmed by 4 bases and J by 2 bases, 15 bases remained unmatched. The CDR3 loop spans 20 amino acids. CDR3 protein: CASSSPGLAGGSYQAYEQYF. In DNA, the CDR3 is TGTGCCAGCAGCTCGCCGGGACTAGCGGGAGGTTCCTATCAAGCCTACGAGCAGTACTTC.